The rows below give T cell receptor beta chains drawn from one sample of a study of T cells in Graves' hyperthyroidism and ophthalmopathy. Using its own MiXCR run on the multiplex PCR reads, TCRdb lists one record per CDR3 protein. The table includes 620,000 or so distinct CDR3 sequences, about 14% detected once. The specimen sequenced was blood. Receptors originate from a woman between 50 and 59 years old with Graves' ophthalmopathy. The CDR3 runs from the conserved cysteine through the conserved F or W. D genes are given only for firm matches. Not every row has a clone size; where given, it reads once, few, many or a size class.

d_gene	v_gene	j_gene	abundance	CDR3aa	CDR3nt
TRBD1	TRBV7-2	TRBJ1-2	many	CASSAGRGQEAYYGYTF	TGTGCCAGCAGTGCCGGCAGGGGGCAGGAGGCCTACTATGGCTACACCTTC
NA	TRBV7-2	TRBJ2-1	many	CASSLVSDEQFF	TGTGCCAGCAGCTTAGTTAGCGATGAGCAGTTCTTC
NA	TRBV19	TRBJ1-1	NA	CASTHFRGGNTEAFF	TGTGCCAGTACTCATTTCCGGGGGGGCAACACTGAAGCTTTCTTT
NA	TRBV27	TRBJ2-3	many	CASSPSPSKTDTQYF	TGTGCCAGCAGTCCCTCTCCTAGCAAGACAGATACGCAGTATTTT
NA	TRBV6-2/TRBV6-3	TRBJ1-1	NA	CASSYEGGTEAFF	TGTGCCAGCAGTTACGAGGGGGGGACTGAAGCTTTCTTT
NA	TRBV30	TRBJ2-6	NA	CASRDSGANVLTF	TGTGCCTCTCGGGACTCTGGGGCCAACGTCCTGACTTTC
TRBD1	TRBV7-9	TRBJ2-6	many	CASSRGQGRTISGANVLTF	TGTGCCAGCAGCAGAGGACAGGGGCGTACTATCTCTGGGGCCAACGTCCTGACTTTC
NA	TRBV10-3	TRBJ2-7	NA	CATGQADYEQYF	TGTGCCACGGGACAAGCAGACTACGAGCAGTACTTC
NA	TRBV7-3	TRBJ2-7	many	CASSKDPSSYEQYF	TGTGCCAGCAGCAAAGACCCAAGCTCCTACGAGCAGTACTTC
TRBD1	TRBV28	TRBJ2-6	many	CASWGQGGSGANVLTF	TGTGCCAGCTGGGGACAGGGGGGCTCTGGGGCCAACGTCCTGACTTTC
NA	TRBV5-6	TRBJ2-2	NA	CASSPGLGQLNTGELFF	TGTGCCAGCAGCCCCGGATTGGGTCAGCTCAACACCGGGGAGCTGTTTTTT
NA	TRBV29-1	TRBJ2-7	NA	CSVEEAGLQHF	TGCAGCGTTGAAGAGGCGGGGTTGCAGCACTTC
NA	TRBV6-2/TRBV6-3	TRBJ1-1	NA	CASSYSSGGMNTEAFF	TGTGCCAGCAGTTACTCGTCGGGAGGGATGAACACTGAAGCTTTCTTT
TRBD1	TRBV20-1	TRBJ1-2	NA	CSARNQDRPGYGYTF	TGCAGTGCTAGAAATCAGGACAGGCCAGGATATGGCTACACCTTC
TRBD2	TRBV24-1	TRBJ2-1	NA	CATGRLAGGGRNEQFF	TGTGCCACCGGTAGACTAGCGGGAGGCGGTCGCAATGAGCAGTTCTTC
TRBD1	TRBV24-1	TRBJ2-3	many	CATSDPRGRSTDTQYF	TGTGCCACCAGTGATCCCAGGGGGCGAAGCACAGATACGCAGTATTTT
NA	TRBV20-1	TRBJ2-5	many	CSATSETQYF	TGCAGTGCTACCTCGGAGACCCAGTACTTC
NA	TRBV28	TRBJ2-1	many	CASSSPGQKFNEQFF	TGTGCCAGCAGTTCCCCCGGACAGAAATTCAATGAGCAGTTCTTC
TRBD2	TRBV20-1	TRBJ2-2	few	CSASSGRAVANTGELFF	TGCAGTGCTTCTAGCGGGAGGGCCGTAGCGAACACCGGGGAGCTGTTTTTT
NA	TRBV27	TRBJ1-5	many	CASSFRSWGRISNQPQHF	TGTGCCAGCAGTTTCAGGTCGTGGGGTAGAATCAGCAATCAGCCCCAGCATTTT
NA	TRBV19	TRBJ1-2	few	CASSNGQKKYGYTF	TGTGCCAGTAGTAATGGACAGAAAAAATATGGCTACACCTTC
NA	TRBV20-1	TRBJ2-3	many	CSASDLVRAQYF	TGCAGTGCTAGTGATTTAGTTCGTGCGCAGTATTTT
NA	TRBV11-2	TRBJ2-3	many	CASSPPLDTQYF	TGTGCCAGCAGCCCGCCTTTGGATACGCAGTATTTT
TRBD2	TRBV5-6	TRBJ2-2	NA	CASSLPGAGVIGELFF	TGTGCCAGCAGCTTGCCTGGGGCGGGAGTTATCGGGGAGCTGTTTTTT
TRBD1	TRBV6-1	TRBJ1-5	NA	CASSERGWGQGYQPQHF	TGTGCCAGCAGTGAGAGGGGGTGGGGACAGGGGTATCAGCCCCAGCATTTT
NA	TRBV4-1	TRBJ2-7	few	CASSQDWALLSYEQYF	TGCGCCAGCAGCCAAGATTGGGCTCTCCTTTCCTACGAGCAGTACTTC
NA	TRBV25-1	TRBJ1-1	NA	CASSEYYRVSEAFF	TGTGCCAGCAGTGAATACTACCGGGTCTCTGAAGCTTTCTTT
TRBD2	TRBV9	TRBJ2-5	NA	CASSVAGGELGETQYF	TGTGCCAGCAGCGTAGCGGGGGGAGAACTGGGGGAGACCCAGTACTTC
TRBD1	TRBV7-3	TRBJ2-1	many	CASSFGQGRDEQFF	TGTGCCAGCAGCTTTGGACAGGGAAGGGATGAGCAGTTCTTC
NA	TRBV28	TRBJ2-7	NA	CASSRPDGVYEQYF	TGTGCCAGCAGTCGCCCGGACGGGGTCTACGAGCAGTACTTC
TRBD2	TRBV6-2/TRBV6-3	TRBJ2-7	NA	CASKPGLAGGPVGEQYF	TGTGCCAGCAAACCGGGACTAGCGGGAGGCCCCGTGGGCGAGCAGTACTTC
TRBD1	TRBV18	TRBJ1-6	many	CASSPGTGDSPLHF	TGTGCCAGCTCACCCGGGACAGGGGATTCACCCCTCCACTTT
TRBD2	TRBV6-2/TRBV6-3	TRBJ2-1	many	CASWKAGESYNEQFF	TGTGCCAGCTGGAAAGCGGGAGAGTCCTACAATGAGCAGTTCTTC
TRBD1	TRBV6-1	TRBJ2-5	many	CASSERGRRIQETQYF	TGTGCCAGCAGTGAAAGGGGGCGAAGAATCCAAGAGACCCAGTACTTC
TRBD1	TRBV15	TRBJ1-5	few	CATSRTGDRNQPQHF	TGTGCCACCAGCAGGACAGGGGACCGCAATCAGCCCCAGCATTTT
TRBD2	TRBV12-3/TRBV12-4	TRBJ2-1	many	CASSRTSINNEQFF	TGTGCCAGCAGCCGGACTAGCATAAACAATGAGCAGTTCTTC
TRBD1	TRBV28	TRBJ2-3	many	CASKGRGLGTDTQYF	TGTGCCAGCAAAGGAAGGGGGCTTGGCACAGATACGCAGTATTTT
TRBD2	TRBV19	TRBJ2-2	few	CASRTSGRADTGELFF	TGTGCCAGTAGGACTAGCGGGAGGGCCGACACCGGGGAGCTGTTTTTT
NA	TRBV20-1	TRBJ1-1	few	CSAQGSNTEAFF	TGCAGTGCCCAGGGTTCGAACACTGAAGCTTTCTTT
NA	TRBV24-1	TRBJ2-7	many	CATSDPSGDNSYEQYF	TGTGCCACCAGTGATCCGTCTGGGGACAACTCCTACGAGCAGTACTTC
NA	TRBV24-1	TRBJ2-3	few	CATSDPSGAGDTQYF	TGTGCCACCAGTGATCCCAGCGGAGCCGGGGATACGCAGTATTTT
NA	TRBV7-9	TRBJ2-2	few	CASSTSGELFF	TGTGCCAGCAGCACGTCCGGGGAGCTGTTTTTT
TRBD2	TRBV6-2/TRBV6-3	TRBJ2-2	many	CATRPVLSGSNGELFF	TGTGCCACCAGACCCGTCCTCAGCGGGAGTAACGGGGAGCTGTTTTTT
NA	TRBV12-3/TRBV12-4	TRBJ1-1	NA	CASSLFVGLNTEAFF	TGTGCCAGCAGTTTGTTTGTAGGACTGAACACTGAAGCTTTCTTT
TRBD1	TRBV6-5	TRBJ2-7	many	CASSYYRGLLEQYF	TGTGCCAGCAGTTACTACAGGGGGCTTCTCGAGCAGTACTTC
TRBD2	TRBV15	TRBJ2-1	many	CATSRDAWGGSYNEQFF	TGTGCCACCAGCAGAGATGCGTGGGGGGGATCCTACAATGAGCAGTTCTTC